This T cell receptor (beta chain) was identified in a study of blood T cell repertoires in COVID-19. Study-wide background: The analysed material was cDNA or gDNA that came from T cells, B-cell-depleted T cells, or PBMCs.

Per the original methods: Estimated nucleated cell counts came from reference gene primer amplification. Data came from immunoSEQ multiplex PCR; TCRdb stores just in-frame clones and leaves some out. That table is the source of V, J and clone size, and D and trimming were worked out from the DNA. In the table there are 90,000 to 150,000 clones, 79% of which are singletons. Germline CDR1 is SGHTA and CDR2 is FQGNSA. The CDR3 is 14 residues long. The V segment lost 7 bases and the J segment 8 bases; nucleotides outside the gene matches: 8. The rearrangement joins TRBV7-2 to TRBJ2-1, with 10 bases aligning to TRBD2. The specimen sequenced was peripheral blood. The TCR comes from a woman of 80 years or more with acute or convalescent COVID-19. The chain's CDR3 is CASIYSGTSDEQFF. CDR3 DNA: TGTGCCAGCATCTATTCCGGGACTAGCGATGAGCAGTTCTTC.